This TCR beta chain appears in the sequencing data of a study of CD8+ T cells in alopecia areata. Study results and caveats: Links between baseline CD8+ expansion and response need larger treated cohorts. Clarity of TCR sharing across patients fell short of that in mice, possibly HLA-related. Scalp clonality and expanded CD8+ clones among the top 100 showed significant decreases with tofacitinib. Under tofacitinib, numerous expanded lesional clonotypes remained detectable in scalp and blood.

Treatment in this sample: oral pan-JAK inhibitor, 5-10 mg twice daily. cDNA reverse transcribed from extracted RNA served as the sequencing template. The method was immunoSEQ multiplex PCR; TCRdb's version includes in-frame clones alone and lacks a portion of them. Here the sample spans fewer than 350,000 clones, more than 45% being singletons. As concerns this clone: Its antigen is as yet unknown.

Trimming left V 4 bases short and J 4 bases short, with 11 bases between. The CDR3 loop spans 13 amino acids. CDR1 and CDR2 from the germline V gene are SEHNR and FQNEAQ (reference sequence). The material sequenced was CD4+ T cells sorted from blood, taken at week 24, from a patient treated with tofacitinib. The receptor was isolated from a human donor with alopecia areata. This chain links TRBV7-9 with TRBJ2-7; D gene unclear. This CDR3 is CASSSGRIYEQYF. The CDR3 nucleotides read TGTGCCAGCAGCTCCGGACGTATTTACGAGCAGTACTTC.